The sequence of this T cell receptor (beta chain) was determined in a study of blood T cell repertoires in COVID-19. At the level of the study: Donors in the United States, Italy and Spain gave samples during acute or convalescent COVID-19. PBMCs, B-cell-depleted T cells, or T cells were the source of the cDNA or gDNA that made up the material.

Germline V gene data show CDR1 as MDHEN and CDR2 as SYDVKM. The J segment lost 8 bases and the V segment lost 6 bases, leaving 10 bases of the junction unmatched. CDR3 size: 14 residues. Original analysis: Cell counts per sample came from amplifying reference gene primers. TCRdb keeps only in-frame clones here, not all; method: immunoSEQ multiplex PCR. V and J calls and clone size follow that table, whereas D and trimming were derived from the DNA. Of over 95,000 clones detected, 75% to 90% appear once; the ten largest clones hold about 18%. The rearrangement uses TRBV28 and TRBJ1-5; 7 bases are shared with TRBD1. This clonotype was obtained from a human donor with acute or convalescent COVID-19. The donor label of this sample is uncertain. Material: peripheral blood. The CDR3 coding sequence is TGTGCCAGCAGCCCATCGAGGGGGCAGGAGCCCCAGCATTTT. Translation gives CASSPSRGQEPQHF. Full variable domain (rest looked up from reference TRBV28 and TRBJ1-5): DVKVTQSSRYLVKRTGEKVFLECVQDMDHENMFWYRQDPGLGLRLIYFSYDVKMKEKGDIPEGYSVSREKKERFSLILESASTNQTSMYLCASSPSRGQEPQHFGDGTRLSIL.